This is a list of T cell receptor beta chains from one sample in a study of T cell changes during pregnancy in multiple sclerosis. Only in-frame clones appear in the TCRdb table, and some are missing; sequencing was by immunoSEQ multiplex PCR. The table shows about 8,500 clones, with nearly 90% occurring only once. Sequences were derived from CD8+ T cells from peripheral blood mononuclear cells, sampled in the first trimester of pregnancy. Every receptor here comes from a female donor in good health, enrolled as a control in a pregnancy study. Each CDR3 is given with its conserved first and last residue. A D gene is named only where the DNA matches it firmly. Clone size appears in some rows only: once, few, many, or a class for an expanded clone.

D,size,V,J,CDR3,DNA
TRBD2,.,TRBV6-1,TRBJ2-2,CASRGAGDTGELFF,TGTGCCAGCAGAGGGGCGGGAGACACCGGGGAGCTGTTTTTT
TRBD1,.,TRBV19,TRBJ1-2,CASSDGTGSFF,TGTGCCAGTAGTGACGGGACAGGGTCCTTCTTC
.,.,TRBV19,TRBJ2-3,CASSRRSSDTQYF,TGTGCCAGTAGCCGTCGGTCTTCAGATACGCAGTATTTT
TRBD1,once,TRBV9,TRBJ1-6,CASSPSQGIASPLHF,TGTGCCAGCAGCCCTTCACAGGGGATCGCTTCACCCCTCCACTTT
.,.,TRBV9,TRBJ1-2,CASSTHRRYGYTF,TGTGCCAGCAGCACTCACCGCCGCTATGGCTACACCTTC
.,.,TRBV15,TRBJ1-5,CATSRDRGYSNQPQHF,TGTGCCACCAGCAGAGATAGGGGGTATAGCAATCAGCCCCAGCATTTT
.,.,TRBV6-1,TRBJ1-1,CASSERAEDTEAFF,TGTGCCAGCAGTGAGAGGGCCGAGGACACTGAAGCTTTCTTT
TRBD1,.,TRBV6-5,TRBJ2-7,CASSYTGTGSHEQYF,TGTGCCAGCAGTTACACGGGGACAGGGTCCCACGAGCAGTACTTC
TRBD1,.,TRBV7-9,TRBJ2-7,CASSLGQGGDEQYF,TGTGCCAGCAGCTTAGGACAGGGGGGAGACGAGCAGTACTTC
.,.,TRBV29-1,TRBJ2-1,CSVDRDTYNEQFF,TGCAGCGTTGACAGGGACACCTACAATGAGCAGTTCTTC
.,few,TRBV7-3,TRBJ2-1,CASSLSGYNEQFF,TGTGCCAGCAGCCTAAGCGGTTACAATGAGCAGTTCTTC
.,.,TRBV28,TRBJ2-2,CASSLSGTPTGELFF,TGTGCCAGCAGTTTATCGGGAACCCCCACCGGGGAGCTGTTTTTT
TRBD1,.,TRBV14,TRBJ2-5,CASSRSEDRVGLRETQYF,TGTGCCAGCAGCCGGTCCGAAGACAGGGTGGGGCTGCGAGAGACCCAGTACTTC
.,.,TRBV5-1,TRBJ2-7,CASSRQAYEQYF,TGCGCCAGCAGCAGACAGGCCTACGAGCAGTACTTC
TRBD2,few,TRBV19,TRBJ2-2,CASSRPGGPGELFF,TGTGCCAGTAGTAGGCCGGGGGGGCCCGGGGAGCTGTTTTTT
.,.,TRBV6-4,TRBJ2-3,CASSARVGGGIDTQYF,TGTGCCAGCAGTGCTCGAGTGGGCGGGGGCATAGATACGCAGTATTTT
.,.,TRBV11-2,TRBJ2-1,CASSLDRRRAYNEQFF,TGTGCCAGCAGCTTAGATAGGAGGAGGGCCTACAATGAGCAGTTCTTC
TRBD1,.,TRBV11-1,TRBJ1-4,CASSSTGGVVSDEKLFF,TGTGCCAGCAGCTCAACAGGGGGAGTTGTTTCGGATGAAAAACTGTTTTTT
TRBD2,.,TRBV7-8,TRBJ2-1,CASSHTSGRAYNEQFF,TGTGCCAGCAGCCATACTAGCGGGAGGGCCTACAATGAGCAGTTCTTC
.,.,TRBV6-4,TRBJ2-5,CASSDSAGEMETQYF,TGTGCCAGCAGTGACTCTGCTGGGGAGATGGAGACCCAGTACTTC
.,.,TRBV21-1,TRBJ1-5,CASSKGGWENQPQHF,TGTGCCAGCAGCAAAGGGGGATGGGAGAATCAGCCCCAGCATTTT
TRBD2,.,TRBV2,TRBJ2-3,CASSEADFSGITDTQYF,TGTGCCAGCAGTGAAGCGGACTTTAGCGGGATCACAGATACGCAGTATTTT
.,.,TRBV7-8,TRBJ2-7,CASSLASTGSSYEQYF,TGTGCCAGCAGCTTAGCATCAACAGGGAGCTCCTACGAGCAGTACTTC
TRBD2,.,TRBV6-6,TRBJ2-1,CASSSYSTSDEQFF,TGTGCCAGCAGCTCTTATTCTACTAGCGACGAGCAGTTCTTC
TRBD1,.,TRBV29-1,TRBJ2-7,CSAEGQENYEQYF,TGCAGCGCCGAAGGACAGGAGAACTACGAGCAGTACTTC
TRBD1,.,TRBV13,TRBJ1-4,CASSSARDRGEKLFF,TGTGCCAGCAGCTCAGCCCGGGACAGGGGGGAAAAACTGTTTTTT
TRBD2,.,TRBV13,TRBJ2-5,CASSLWASGRKTQYF,TGTGCCAGCAGCTTATGGGCTAGCGGGAGAAAGACCCAGTACTTC
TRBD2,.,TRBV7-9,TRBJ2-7,CASSLVAGEYEQYF,TGTGCCAGCAGCTTAGTAGCGGGAGAGTACGAGCAGTACTTC
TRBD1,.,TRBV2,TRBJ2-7,CASGPAPGQSSYEQYF,TGTGCCAGCGGACCGGCCCCGGGACAGAGTTCCTACGAGCAGTACTTC
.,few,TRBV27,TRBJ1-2,CASSLYSQGLDGYTF,TGTGCCAGCAGTTTATATTCACAGGGTCTGGATGGCTACACCTTC
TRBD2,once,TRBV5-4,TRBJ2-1,CASSFSGGPYNEQFF,TGTGCCAGCAGTTTTAGCGGGGGCCCTTACAATGAGCAGTTCTTC
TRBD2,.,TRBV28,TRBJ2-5,CASDQVSRGGQETQYF,TGTGCCAGCGACCAGGTGTCCCGGGGGGGCCAAGAGACCCAGTACTTC
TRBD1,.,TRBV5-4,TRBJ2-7,CASSKGQEQYF,TGTGCCAGCAGTAAGGGACAGGAGCAGTACTTC
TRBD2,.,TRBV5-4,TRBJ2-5,CASTQAGAETQYF,TGTGCCAGCACCCAAGCGGGAGCGGAGACCCAGTACTTC
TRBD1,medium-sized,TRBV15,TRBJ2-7,CATSRGQGEAYEQYF,TGTGCCACCAGCAGAGGACAGGGGGAGGCCTACGAGCAGTACTTC
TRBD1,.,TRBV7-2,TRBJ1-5,CASSLGVWTGGGQPQHF,TGTGCCAGCAGCTTAGGAGTATGGACAGGGGGCGGGCAGCCCCAGCATTTT
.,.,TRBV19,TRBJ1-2,CASSSRGRNYGYTF,TGTGCCAGTAGTTCCCGGGGGAGAAACTATGGCTACACCTTC
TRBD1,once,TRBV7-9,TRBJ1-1,CASSPPGQANTEAFF,TGTGCCAGCAGCCCCCCCGGACAGGCGAACACTGAAGCTTTCTTT
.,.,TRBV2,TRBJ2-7,CASIAGRKGEQYF,TGTGCCAGCATCGCCGGGAGAAAGGGCGAGCAGTACTTC
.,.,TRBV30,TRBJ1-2,CACAAGEGGYTF,TGTGCCTGCGCCGCAGGGGAGGGGGGCTACACCTTC
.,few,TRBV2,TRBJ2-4,CASSEVLEGLKNIQYF,TGTGCCAGCAGTGAAGTGTTGGAGGGCCTCAAAAACATTCAGTACTTC
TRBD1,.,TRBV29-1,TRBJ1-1,CSVSRTGFEAFF,TGCAGCGTTTCCAGGACAGGGTTTGAAGCTTTCTTT
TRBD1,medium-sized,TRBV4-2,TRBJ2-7,CASSQDAGTGSNEQYF,TGTGCCAGCAGCCAAGATGCAGGGACAGGGTCTAACGAGCAGTACTTC
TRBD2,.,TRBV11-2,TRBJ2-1,CASSPLEGTREAINEQFF,TGTGCCAGCAGCCCTCTTGAGGGGACGCGGGAGGCGATCAATGAGCAGTTCTTC
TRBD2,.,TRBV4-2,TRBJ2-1,CASSQGTSGGYNEQFF,TGTGCCAGCAGCCAAGGAACTAGCGGGGGGTACAATGAGCAGTTCTTC
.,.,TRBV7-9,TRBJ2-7,CASSFAAGSEQYF,TGTGCCAGCAGCTTCGCAGCGGGTTCCGAGCAGTACTTC
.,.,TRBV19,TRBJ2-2,CASTSRGTGELFF,TGTGCCAGTACCTCTCGGGGGACCGGGGAGCTGTTTTTT
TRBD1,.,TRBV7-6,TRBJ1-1,CASSSQGAITEAFF,TGTGCCAGCAGCTCACAGGGGGCGATCACTGAAGCTTTCTTT